This TCR beta chain is from a study of Ad26.COV2.S vaccination and SARS-CoV-2 variants. Overall study: Into the muscle, Ad26.COV2.S was dosed once or twice, 56 days apart.

Trimming cost V 6 bases and J 8 bases; bases outside gene matches: 6. Looked up from germline, CDR1 is DFQATT and CDR2 is SNEGSKA (reference sequence). CDR3 length: 11 residues. General study results and limits: Assessments of TCR breadth and depth may have underestimated the total T cell responses. Reported findings describe substantial breadth in spike-specific CD8+ and CD4+ T cell responses following vaccination.

Indicated treatment: roughly 20 received Ad26.COV2.S at low or high dose, single or two shots; roughly five received placebo; per-sample allocation not given. Sample collection was performed on day 63 after the first vaccine or placebo injection. This person who donated was an adult of 18-55 years in Boston. Sequencing used immunoSEQ multiplex PCR; TCRdb keeps in-frame clones, though not all of them. Among 200,000 to 300,000 clones listed, roughly 90% were seen once. Worth noting for this clone: Its antigen is still unknown.

The chain couples TRBV20-1 to TRBJ1-2; 7 bases map to TRBD1. The clonotype was recovered from a person aged 18-60 years who received the Ad26.COV2.S COVID-19 vaccine or a placebo. Sequenced material: peripheral blood, taken in a trial of Ad26.COV2.S vaccine versus placebo. CDR3 bases: TGCAGTGCAAACAGGGGAACCGGCTACACCTTC. The encoded protein is CSANRGTGYTF.